The 16 T cell receptor beta chains below all came from one sample that was sequenced in a study of cytomegalovirus exposure and HLA in healthy donors. The PCR had 60 Vbeta and 13 Jbeta primers. The protocol was immunoSEQ multiplex PCR, while the TCRdb copy is restricted to in-frame clones and leaves out a portion. The repertoire holds some 190,000 clones, with 70% to 80% as singletons. Sequenced sample: PBMCs. The receptors derive from a woman aged 50 to 65 in good health and CMV-seronegative.

Details on this clone: Within the sample, other DNA sequences also encode this same CDR3. This chain links TRBV25-1 with TRBJ1-4; a possible D gene is TRBD1 (5 bases). This CDR3 spans 14 amino acids. Per germline, CDR1 MGHDK and CDR2 SYGVNS. V lost 2 bases, J lost 8 bases, and 12 bases lay in between. The CDR3 spells CASSELRVGEKLFF. The CDR3 nucleotides are TGTGCCAGCAGTGAACTCAGGGTAGGAGAAAAACTGTTTTTT. Full variable domain (missing parts from reference TRBV25-1 and TRBJ1-4): EADIYQTPRYLVIGTGKKITLECSQTMGHDKMYWYQQDPGMELHLIHYSYGVNSTEKGDLSSESTVSRIRTEHFPLTLESARPSHTSQYLCASSELRVGEKLFFGSGTQLSVL.

The chain combines TRBV5-1 with TRBJ1-2, with TRBD1 identical over 8 bases. V was clipped by 1 base and J by 3 bases; unmatched bases: 8. CDR1 is SGHRS, CDR2 YFSETQ, per germline. The CDR3 runs to 16 residues. This CDR3 reads CASSLSRTGRDYGYTF. Written as DNA, the CDR3 is TGCGCCAGCAGCTTGAGTCGGACAGGGAGAGACTATGGCTACACCTTC.

V usage is TRBV9 and J usage is TRBJ2-5; 9 positions agree with TRBD2. Trimming removed 0 bases from V and 2 bases from J; junction bases left unmatched: 2. The CDR3 is 15 residues long. Looked up from germline, CDR1 is SGDLS and CDR2 is YYNGEE. CDR3 in DNA: TGTGCCAGCAGCGTAGTGCTAGCGGGACAAGAGACCCAGTACTTC. As protein: CASSVVLAGQETQYF.

V usage is TRBV4-3 and J usage is TRBJ1-1; D not certain. This CDR3 contains 16 residues. Germline V CDR1 and CDR2: LGHNA, YSLEER. V was clipped by 0 bases and J by 1 base, with 12 bases between them. The CDR3 loop is CASSQEGRPPNTEAFF. CDR3 sequence (DNA): TGCGCCAGCAGCCAAGAGGGCAGGCCACCGAACACTGAAGCTTTCTTT.

The chain recombines TRBV18 with TRBJ1-1; 8 bases map to TRBD1. Looked up from germline, CDR1 is KGHSH and CDR2 is LQKENI. The CDR3 is 17 residues long. V was pared by 4 bases and J by 2 bases, with 12 bases of the junction left unmatched. The CDR3 bases are TGTGCCAGCTCACTCCGTGGGACAGGCGAAGTTAACACTGAAGCTTTCTTT. This gives the protein CASSLRGTGEVNTEAFF.

This clone came up a few times. This chain connects TRBV5-6 to TRBJ2-7, with D possibly being TRBD2 (5 bases). V gave up 4 bases and J gave up 3 bases, with 11 bases separating them. This CDR3 contains 13 residues. Germline-derived CDR1 and CDR2 are SGHDT and YYEEEE. Written as DNA, the CDR3 is TGTGCCAGCAGCCCCATCGCGGGCTACGAGCAGTACTTC. Translation gives CASSPIAGYEQYF.

The chain links TRBV19 to TRBJ2-7; D possibly corresponds to TRBD2 (5 bases). V gave up 5 bases and J gave up 3 bases, with 17 bases separating them. The CDR3 is 15 amino acids. Germline CDR1 reads LNHDA; CDR2 reads SQIVND (reference sequence). The DNA for the CDR3 is TGTGCCAGTAGTCCCCCCGGGGTGGGGAACTACGAGCAGTACTTC. It translates to CASSPPGVGNYEQYF.

The gene calls are TRBV9 and TRBJ2-7; 11 bases are shared with TRBD2. The germline V gene has CDR1 SGDLS and CDR2 YYNGEE. The CDR3 runs to 15 residues. Trimming at V came to 0 bases and at J to 7 bases, leaving 6 bases not matched to a gene. The CDR3 DNA follows: TGTGCCAGCAGCGTAGGTAGCGGGAGGGTGGAGGAGCAGTACTTC. This sequence encodes CASSVGSGRVEEQYF.

This chain connects TRBV7-2 to TRBJ2-7; no reliable D call. CDR1 and CDR2 (germline): SGHTA, FQGNSA. V lost 3 bases and J lost 2, with 8 bases in between. There are 13 residues in the CDR3. The CDR3 is CASSFSGTYEQYF. The CDR3 DNA reads TGTGCCAGCAGCTTTTCTGGCACCTACGAGCAGTACTTC.

V and J are TRBV4-2 and TRBJ1-2; 7 nucleotides match TRBD1. The length of the CDR3 is 15 residues. The ends lost 4 bases at V and 1 base at J; junction bases unmatched: 6. Germline V gene sequence: CDR1 LGHNA, CDR2 YNFKEQ. The CDR3 DNA follows: TGTGCCAGCAGCCCCCCGGCAGGGGGTAACTATGGCTACACCTTC. Its protein is CASSPPAGGNYGYTF.

CDR3 bases: TGTGCCAGCAGTTTGGGACAGCGTTGGGAGCAGTACTTC. Translated, it gives CASSLGQRWEQYF. The V and J genes are TRBV28 and TRBJ2-7, with 7 nucleotides matching TRBD1. The trim removed 3 bases at V and 7 bases at J, leaving 6 bases unmatched. Per the germline V gene, CDR1 is MDHEN and CDR2 is SYDVKM. The CDR3 covers 13 residues.

The V and J genes are TRBV28 and TRBJ2-7, with 8 positions matching TRBD1. Germline V CDR1 and CDR2: MDHEN, SYDVKM. Unmatched junction bases numbered 12, after V lost 8 bases and J lost 6 bases. There are 14 residues in the CDR3. Here the CDR3 DNA reads TGTGCCAGCGTCCTCTCCAGGGGGCAGCGCGAGCAGTACTTC. Translated, it gives CASVLSRGQREQYF.

This clone was recorded only once. V is TRBV4-3 and J is TRBJ2-7; TRBD1 matches at 7 bases. This CDR3 is built from 16 residues. The ends lost 0 bases at V and 4 bases at J; junction bases unmatched: 9. From germline, CDR1 is LGHNA and CDR2 YSLEER. The CDR3 bases are TGCGCCAGCAGCCAAGAGGGGCCGACAGGGATGTACGAGCAGTACTTC. It specifies CASSQEGPTGMYEQYF.

This chain uses TRBV5-1 with TRBJ2-5, with D perhaps TRBD1 (6 bases). CDR1 is SGHRS, CDR2 YFSETQ, per germline. The CDR3 totals 14 residues. Trimming removed 4 bases at V and 0 bases at J, with 10 bases between. The CDR3 region is CASSLGANQETQYF. The CDR3 region has the DNA TGCGCCAGCAGCCTGGGGGCCAACCAAGAGACCCAGTACTTC.

The V gene is TRBV19, the J gene TRBJ1-1; D might be TRBD1 (5 bases). The CDR3 has 16 amino acids. V was pared by 3 bases and J by 1 base, with 15 bases between. In germline, CDR1 is LNHDA, CDR2 SQIVND (reference sequence). This CDR3 reads CASSMGRWEGNTEAFF. The CDR3 nucleotides read TGTGCCAGTAGTATGGGGCGATGGGAGGGGAACACTGAAGCTTTCTTT. Full variable domain (rest looked up from reference TRBV19 and TRBJ1-1): DGGITQSPKYLFRKEGQNVTLSCEQNLNHDAMYWYRQDPGQGLRLIYYSQIVNDFQKGDIAEGYSVSREKKESFPLTVTSAQKNPTAFYLCASSMGRWEGNTEAFFGQGTRLTVV.

This clone was seen once. Relative to the germline gene, one junction end is altered; a read error may explain this. The rearrangement links TRBV5-1 to TRBJ2-2; 8 nucleotides match TRBD1. From germline, CDR1 is SGHRS and CDR2 YFSETQ. This CDR3 has 14 amino acids. CDR3 sequence reads: CASRLDRDSGELFF. CDR3 sequence (DNA): TGCGCCAGCAGGTTGGACAGGGATTCCGGGGAGCTGTTTTTT.